This T cell receptor (beta chain) is drawn from a study of T cells in localized non-small cell lung cancer. The study, taken as a whole, reports: Clonality of T cells reached its maximum in uninvolved adjacent lung, surpassing tumor. Researchers found a median approximately 60 of the top 100 tumor clones in adjacent lung. Heterogeneity is still possible, as just one tumor region was sequenced. Those with higher blood T cell density had longer overall survival.

Using immunoSEQ multiplex PCR, the repertoire was profiled, and TCRdb retains in-frame clones only, with some absent. The table includes approximately 13,000 clones, approximately 89% detected once. Of note for this clone: Its target is unknown.

The CDR3 length is 14 residues. Germline values: CDR1 MNHNS, CDR2 SASEGT. The V gene lost 9 bases and the J gene lost 3 bases, with 18 bases spanning the gap. The receptor was derived from a man aged 40 to 69 with stage III lung adenocarcinoma. The chain employs TRBV6-1 and TRBJ2-7, with D perhaps TRBD2 (7 bases). The sequencing used peripheral blood mononuclear cells, collected before any cancer treatment. CDR3 region: CASLAGDTYYEQYF. The DNA of the CDR3 is TGTGCCAGTCTTGCGGGGGACACCTACTACGAGCAGTACTTC.